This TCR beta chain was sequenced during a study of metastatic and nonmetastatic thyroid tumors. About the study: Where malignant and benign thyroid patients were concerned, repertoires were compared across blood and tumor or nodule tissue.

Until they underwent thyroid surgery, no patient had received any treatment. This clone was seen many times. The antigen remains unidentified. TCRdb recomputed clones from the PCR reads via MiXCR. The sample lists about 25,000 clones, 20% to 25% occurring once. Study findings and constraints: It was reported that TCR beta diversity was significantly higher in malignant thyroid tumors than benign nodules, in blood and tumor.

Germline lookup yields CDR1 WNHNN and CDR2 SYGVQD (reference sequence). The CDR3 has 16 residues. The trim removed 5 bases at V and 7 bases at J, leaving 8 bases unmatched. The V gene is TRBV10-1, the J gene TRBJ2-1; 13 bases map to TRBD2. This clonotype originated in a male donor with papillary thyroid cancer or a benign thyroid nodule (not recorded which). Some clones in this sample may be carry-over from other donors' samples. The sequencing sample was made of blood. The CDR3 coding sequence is TGCGCCAGCAGTTCCCGGACTAGCGGGAGTGGGAATGAGCAGTTCTTC. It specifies CASSSRTSGSGNEQFF.